This T cell receptor (beta chain) is drawn from a study of OX40 agonist ivuxolimab in advanced cancers. This CDR3 contains 16 residues. The V and J ends lost 3 bases and 1 base respectively, with 14 bases between them. From germline, CDR1 is LNHNV and CDR2 YYDKDF (reference sequence). Autoimmune disease history or systemic immunosuppression was exclusionary. Peripheral blood came from all dose cohorts at three timepoints. The table came from immunoSEQ multiplex PCR; TCRdb's copy has only in-frame clones and leaves some out. The sample lists about 69,000 clones; over 60% were seen once. This chain joins TRBV15 and TRBJ2-3; the D is unclear. This receptor was taken from an adult with an advanced solid tumor such as melanoma, head and neck, liver or kidney cancer. The sample here was CD4+ or CD8+ T cells sorted from blood, taken in a trial of the OX40 agonist ivuxolimab. The CDR3 sequence: CATSSLGWGGTDTQYF. For the CDR3, the DNA is TGTGCCACCAGCAGCTTGGGGTGGGGTGGCACAGATACGCAGTATTTT.